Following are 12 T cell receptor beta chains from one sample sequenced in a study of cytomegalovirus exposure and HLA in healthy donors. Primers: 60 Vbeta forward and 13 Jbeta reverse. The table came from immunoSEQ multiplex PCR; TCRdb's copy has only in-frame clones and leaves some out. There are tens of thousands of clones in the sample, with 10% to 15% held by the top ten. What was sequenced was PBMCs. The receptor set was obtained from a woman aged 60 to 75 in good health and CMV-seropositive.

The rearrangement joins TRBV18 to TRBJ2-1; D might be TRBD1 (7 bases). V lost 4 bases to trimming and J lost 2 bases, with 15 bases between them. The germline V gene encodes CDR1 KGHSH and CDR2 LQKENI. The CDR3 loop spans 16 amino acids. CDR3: CASSQAGGSTYNEQFF. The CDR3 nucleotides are TGTGCCAGCTCACAGGCAGGGGGGTCGACCTACAATGAGCAGTTCTTC.

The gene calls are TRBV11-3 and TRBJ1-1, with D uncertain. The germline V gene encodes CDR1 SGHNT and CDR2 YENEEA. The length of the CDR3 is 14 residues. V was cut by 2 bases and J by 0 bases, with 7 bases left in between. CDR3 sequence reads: CASSLFDMNTEAFF. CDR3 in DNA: TGTGCCAGCAGCTTATTTGACATGAACACTGAAGCTTTCTTT.

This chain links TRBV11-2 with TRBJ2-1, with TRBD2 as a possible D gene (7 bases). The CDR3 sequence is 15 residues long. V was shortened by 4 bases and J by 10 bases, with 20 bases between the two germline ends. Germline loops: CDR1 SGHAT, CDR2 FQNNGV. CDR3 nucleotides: TGTGCCAGCAGCTGGAACCGGGGGGCGTTGGACGAGCAGTTCTTC. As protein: CASSWNRGALDEQFF.

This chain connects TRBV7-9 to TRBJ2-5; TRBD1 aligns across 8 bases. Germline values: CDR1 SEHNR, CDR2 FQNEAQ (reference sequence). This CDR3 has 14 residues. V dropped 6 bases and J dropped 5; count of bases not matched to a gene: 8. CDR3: CASRRGQGSETQYF. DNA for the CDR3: TGTGCCAGCAGACGTGGACAGGGAAGCGAGACCCAGTACTTC.

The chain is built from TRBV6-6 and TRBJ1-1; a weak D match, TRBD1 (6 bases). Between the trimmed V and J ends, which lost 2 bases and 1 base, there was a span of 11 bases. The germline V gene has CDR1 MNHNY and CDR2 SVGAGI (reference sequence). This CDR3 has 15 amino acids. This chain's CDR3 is CASSYRDIKNTEAFF. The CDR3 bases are TGTGCCAGCAGTTACCGGGACATTAAGAACACTGAAGCTTTCTTT.

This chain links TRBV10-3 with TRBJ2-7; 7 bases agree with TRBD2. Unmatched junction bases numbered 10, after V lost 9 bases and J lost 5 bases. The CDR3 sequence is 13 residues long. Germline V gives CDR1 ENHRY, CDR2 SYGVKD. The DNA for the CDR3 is TGTGCCATGCGACCGGGGGAGGGCAACGAGCAGTACTTC. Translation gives CAMRPGEGNEQYF.

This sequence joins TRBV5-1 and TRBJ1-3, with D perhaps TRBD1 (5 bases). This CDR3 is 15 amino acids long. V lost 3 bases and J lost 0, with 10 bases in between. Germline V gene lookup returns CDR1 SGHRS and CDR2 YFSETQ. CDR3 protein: CASSSQGSSGNTIYF. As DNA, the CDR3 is TGCGCCAGCAGCTCGCAGGGATCCTCTGGAAACACCATATATTTT.

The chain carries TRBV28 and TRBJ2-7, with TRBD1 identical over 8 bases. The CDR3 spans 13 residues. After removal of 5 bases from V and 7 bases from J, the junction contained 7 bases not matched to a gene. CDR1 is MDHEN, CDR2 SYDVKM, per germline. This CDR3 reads CASSPGQGREQYF. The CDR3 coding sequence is TGTGCCAGCAGTCCTGGACAGGGCAGGGAGCAGTACTTC.

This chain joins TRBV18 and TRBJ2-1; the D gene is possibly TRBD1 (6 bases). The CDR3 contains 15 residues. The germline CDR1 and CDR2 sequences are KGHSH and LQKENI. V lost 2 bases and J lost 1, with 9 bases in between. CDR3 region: CASSPSQGSYNEQFF. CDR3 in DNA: TGTGCCAGCTCACCAAGTCAGGGGTCCTACAATGAGCAGTTCTTC.

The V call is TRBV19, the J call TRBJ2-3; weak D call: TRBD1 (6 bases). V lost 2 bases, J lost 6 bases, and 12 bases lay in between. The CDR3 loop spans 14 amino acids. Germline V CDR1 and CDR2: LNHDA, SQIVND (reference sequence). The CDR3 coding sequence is TGTGCCAGTAGTATAACCAGGGGCCGGGATACGCAGTATTTT. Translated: CASSITRGRDTQYF.

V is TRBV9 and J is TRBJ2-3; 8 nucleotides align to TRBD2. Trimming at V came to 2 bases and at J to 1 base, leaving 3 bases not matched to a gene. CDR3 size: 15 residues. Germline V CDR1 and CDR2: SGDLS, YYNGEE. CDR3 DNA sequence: TGTGCCAGCAGCGTTGACGGGGGGGGCACAGATACGCAGTATTTT. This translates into CASSVDGGGTDTQYF. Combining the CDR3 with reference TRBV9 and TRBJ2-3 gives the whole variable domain DSGVTQTPKHLITATGQRVTLRCSPRSGDLSVYWYQQSLDQGLQFLIQYYNGEERAKGNILERFSAQQFPDLHSELNLSSLELGDSALYFCASSVDGGGTDTQYFGPGTRLTVL.

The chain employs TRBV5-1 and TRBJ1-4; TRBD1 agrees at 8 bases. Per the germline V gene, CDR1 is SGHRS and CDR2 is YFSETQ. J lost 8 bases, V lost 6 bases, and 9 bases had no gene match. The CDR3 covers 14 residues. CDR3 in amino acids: CASNGQGQGEKLFF. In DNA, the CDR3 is TGCGCCAGCAACGGACAGGGCCAGGGAGAAAAACTGTTTTTT.